This T cell receptor beta chain is from a study of T cell responses to AZD1222 COVID-19 vaccine. General study results and limits: Increases in Spike-specific TCR breadth and depth were seen after two AZD1222 doses. Epitopes outside B.1.351 and B.1.1.7 mutated regions reportedly drew nearly half of spike TCRs. Samples come after the peak T cell response, not at day 14.

Trimming pared 2 bases from V and 3 bases from J, leaving 4 bases between. From germline, CDR1 is MRHNA and CDR2 SNTAGT. There are 13 residues in the CDR3. The repertoire was sequenced with immunoSEQ multiplex PCR; TCRdb's copy has only in-frame clones and lacks some. The sample has about 140,000 clones; almost 95% are singletons. On this clone itself: Its antigen remains unknown. Possible read error: a much larger clone is one base away.

This receptor was taken from an adult who received the AZD1222 COVID-19 vaccine. The sample here was peripheral blood, taken 28 days after the second AZD1222 dose. The rearrangement uses TRBV6-4 and TRBJ2-2; D not resolved. In DNA form, the CDR3 reads TGTGCCAGCAGTGACAGGGACACCGGGGAGCTGTTTTTT. It codes for CASSDRDTGELFF.